These 13 T cell receptor beta chains share one sample of origin, sequenced in a study of T cell changes during pregnancy in multiple sclerosis. TCRdb keeps only in-frame clones here, not all; method: immunoSEQ multiplex PCR. Counted here are about 40,000 clones, around nine tenths occurring once; the ten biggest clones make up around 1.2%. Sample: peripheral blood, taken before pregnancy. These receptors originate from a female donor with multiple sclerosis, enrolled in a pregnancy study.

This clone is a singleton in its sample. The CDR3: CASSPQGAGEKLFF. The CDR3 bases are TGTGCCAGCAGCCCTCAGGGGGCGGGTGAAAAACTGTTTTTT. The chain couples TRBV7-9 to TRBJ1-4; TRBD1 aligns across 8 bases. CDR1 and CDR2 (germline): SEHNR, FQNEAQ (reference sequence). The ends lost 5 bases at V and 7 bases at J; junction bases unmatched: 6. The CDR3 sequence is 14 residues long.

The rearrangement uses TRBV18 and TRBJ1-2, with a weak D call TRBD1 (5 bases). CDR3 length: 15 amino acids. The germline CDR1 and CDR2 sequences are KGHSH and LQKENI. Trimming pared 5 bases from V and 0 bases from J, leaving 13 bases between. The CDR3: CASSKQELTNYGYTF. The CDR3 coding sequence is TGTGCCAGCTCAAAACAGGAGCTCACTAACTATGGCTACACCTTC.

The CDR3 loop is CSVEIPGLPTGELFF. Written as DNA, the CDR3 is TGCAGCGTTGAGATTCCGGGACTACCCACCGGGGAGCTGTTTTTT. The chain has TRBV29-1 and TRBJ2-2, with 7 bases aligning to TRBD2. CDR1 and CDR2 from the germline V gene are SQVTM and ANQGSEA. CDR3 length: 15 amino acids. Trimming removed 3 bases from V and 4 bases from J; junction bases left unmatched: 8.

This clone occurred once. The chain links TRBV2 to TRBJ2-7; TRBD1 matches at 10 bases. J gave up 2 bases and V 4 bases, and 5 bases lay outside the gene matches. Germline CDR1 is SNHLY and CDR2 is FYNNEI. The CDR3 length is 15 residues. The CDR3 is CASSGQGTGAYEQYF. CDR3 bases: TGTGCCAGCAGTGGCCAAGGGACAGGGGCCTACGAGCAGTACTTC.

The chain is built from TRBV29-1 and TRBJ1-3; D gene uncertain. The CDR3 covers 13 residues. V was trimmed by 4 bases and J by 0 bases, leaving 7 bases between them. In germline, CDR1 is SQVTM, CDR2 ANQGSEA. The CDR3 protein is CSVGTFSGNTIYF. The CDR3 region has the DNA TGCAGCGTTGGCACATTCTCTGGAAACACCATATATTTT.

V gene TRBV6-1 combines with J gene TRBJ2-1; D call uncertain. Trimming took 6 bases from V and 0 from J, leaving 6 bases between them. The CDR3 totals 13 residues. Germline values: CDR1 MNHNS, CDR2 SASEGT. Here the CDR3 DNA reads TGTGCCAGCAGACTAAGCTCCTACAATGAGCAGTTCTTC. Protein product: CASRLSSYNEQFF.

This clone occurred once. The chain couples TRBV5-6 to TRBJ2-4, with 9 bases that match TRBD1. This CDR3 spans 15 amino acids. J gave up 8 bases and V 2 bases, and 8 bases lay outside the gene matches. Germline-derived CDR1 and CDR2 are SGHDT and YYEEEE. The CDR3 here is CASSFSRTGVDIQYF. The CDR3 coding sequence is TGTGCCAGCAGCTTTTCGAGGACAGGGGTGGACATTCAGTACTTC.

The genes are TRBV19 and TRBJ2-7, with TRBD1 matching 10 bases. Looked up from germline, CDR1 is LNHDA and CDR2 is SQIVND (reference sequence). This CDR3 has 14 residues. J was trimmed by 3 bases and V by 6 bases; bases with no gene match: 5. As DNA, the CDR3 is TGTGCCAGTAGCCTGGGGGACAGGGGCTACGAGCAGTACTTC. Its translation is CASSLGDRGYEQYF.

The rearrangement links TRBV11-2 to TRBJ2-2, with 10 bases matching TRBD2. Germline V lookup: CDR1 SGHAT, CDR2 FQNNGV. The CDR3 has 16 residues. J gave up 5 bases and V 4 bases, and 7 bases lay outside the gene matches. The CDR3 protein is CASSSLAGEETGELFF. As DNA, the CDR3 is TGTGCCAGCAGCTCCCTAGCGGGAGAAGAGACCGGGGAGCTGTTTTTT. The variable domain in full, with the rest retrieved from reference TRBV11-2 and TRBJ2-2, is EAGVAQSPRYKIIEKRQSVAFWCNPISGHATLYWYQQILGQGPKLLIQFQNNGVVDDSQLPKDRFSAERLKGVDSTLKIQPAKLEDSAVYLCASSSLAGEETGELFFGEGSRLTVL.

The chain uses TRBV6-1 and TRBJ2-5; 7 positions match TRBD2. With V trimmed by 5 bases and J by 1 base, 4 bases remained unmatched. CDR1 and CDR2 (germline): MNHNS, SASEGT. The CDR3 loop spans 14 amino acids. CDR3 protein: CASSPWTSQETQYF. The CDR3 DNA is TGTGCCAGCAGTCCTTGGACTAGCCAAGAGACCCAGTACTTC.

J is TRBJ2-7 and V is TRBV29-1; weak D call: TRBD2 (7 bases). Trimming shortened V by 0 bases and J by 7 bases, and 22 bases separated the two germline ends. This CDR3 spans 16 amino acids. Germline V gene data show CDR1 as SQVTM and CDR2 as ANQGSEA. Here the CDR3 reads CSVEDDARGAKEEQYF. CDR3 nucleotides: TGCAGCGTTGAAGATGATGCCCGGGGGGCAAAGGAAGAGCAGTACTTC.

The chain has TRBV9 and TRBJ2-1, with 7 bases lining up with TRBD2. The junction had 6 bases not matched to a gene; V was cut back by 3 bases and J by 3 bases. The CDR3 is 15 residues long. CDR1 is SGDLS, CDR2 YYNGEE, per germline. The CDR3 DNA sequence: TGTGCCAGCAGCGCTCTAGCGGAGTTCTACAATGAGCAGTTCTTC. It translates to CASSALAEFYNEQFF.

The chain uses TRBV4-1 and TRBJ2-3; 9 bases match TRBD1. CDR1 and CDR2 (germline): MGHRA, YSYEKL. J was trimmed by 3 bases and V by 1 base; bases with no gene match: 8. The CDR3 covers 17 residues. The CDR3 sequence is CASSQVFGQGRTDTQYF. The CDR3 coding sequence is TGCGCCAGCAGCCAAGTTTTCGGACAGGGGAGGACAGATACGCAGTATTTT.